One and the same sample provided the 16 T cell receptor beta chains below, sequenced in a study of cytomegalovirus exposure and HLA in healthy donors. Primers included in the PCR were 60 Vbeta and 13 Jbeta primers. The assay was immunoSEQ multiplex PCR, and TCRdb's table has in-frame clones only and misses some. The sample contains 150,000 to 200,000 clones, roughly 88% of which appear only once. Sequences were obtained from PBMCs. Receptors were obtained from a boy younger than 10 in good health and CMV-seronegative.

V and J are TRBV6-4 and TRBJ2-2; 7 bases map to TRBD1. The CDR3 has 15 residues. With V trimmed by 4 bases and J by 1 base, 3 bases remained unmatched. Germline V gene data show CDR1 as MRHNA and CDR2 as SNTAGT. Here the CDR3 DNA reads TGTGCCAGCAGTGTAGGGGGCATGAACACCGGGGAGCTGTTTTTT. This codes for CASSVGGMNTGELFF.

A few counts support this clone. The gene calls are TRBV6-7 and TRBJ2-6; TRBD1 matches at 10 bases. TRBV6-7 is filed as an ORF, its function uncertain. The CDR3 spans 18 residues. Trimming removed 11 bases from V and 5 bases from J; junction bases left unmatched: 18. CDR3 sequence reads: CAASLSGQGGRWANVLTF. In DNA, the CDR3 is TGTGCCGCATCCCTGTCCGGACAGGGGGGGCGCTGGGCCAACGTCCTGACTTTC.

The chain is built from TRBV4-3 and TRBJ1-2; 9 nucleotides line up with TRBD1. CDR3 size: 14 residues. Per germline, CDR1 LGHNA and CDR2 YSLEER. V trimming: 5 bases; J trimming: 6 bases; junction bases outside the gene matches: 7. The CDR3 nucleotides are TGCGCCAGCAGCAGCACCGGGACAGGGAATGGCTACACCTTC. Its translation is CASSSTGTGNGYTF.

The chain joins TRBV4-3 to TRBJ2-2, with D unclear. Trimming cost V 4 bases and J 6 bases, with 9 bases left between them. The CDR3 loop spans 13 amino acids. The germline V gene has CDR1 LGHNA and CDR2 YSLEER. CDR3 DNA: TGCGCCAGCAGCCTCCTAGTTGCCGGGGAGCTGTTTTTT. The encoded protein is CASSLLVAGELFF.

This sequence joins TRBV5-1 and TRBJ2-1; 9 nucleotides align to TRBD2. Germline V gene sequence: CDR1 SGHRS, CDR2 YFSETQ. There are 16 residues in the CDR3. After removal of 5 bases from V and 1 base from J, the junction contained 7 bases not matched to a gene. The CDR3 nucleotides are TGCGCCAGCAGACCCACTAGCGGGCCTTCCTACAATGAGCAGTTCTTC. This sequence encodes CASRPTSGPSYNEQFF.

DNA of the CDR3: TGTGCCAGCCATCCCAACGGGTTCGATGAGCAGTTCTTC. Residues: CASHPNGFDEQFF. The rearrangement links TRBV6-1 to TRBJ2-1; the D is unclear. The CDR3 totals 13 residues. The germline CDR1 and CDR2 sequences are MNHNS and SASEGT. Trimming took 8 bases from V and 8 from J, leaving 16 bases between them.

This clone is a singleton in its sample. The chain employs TRBV7-8 and TRBJ2-5; TRBD1 matches at 10 bases. CDR1 and CDR2 (germline): SGHVS, FQNEAQ. The CDR3 extends over 15 amino acids. Trimming at V came to 4 bases and at J to 5 bases, leaving 7 bases not matched to a gene. The CDR3 sequence: CASSSRDRGGETQYF. Here the CDR3 DNA reads TGTGCCAGCAGCTCCCGGGACAGGGGAGGGGAGACCCAGTACTTC.

The V and J genes are TRBV7-2 and TRBJ2-2; the match to TRBD2 covers 10 bases. J gave up 4 bases and V 5 bases, and 13 bases lay outside the gene matches. This CDR3 is 18 amino acids long. Germline assignment: CDR1 SGHTA and CDR2 FQGNSA. As DNA, the CDR3 is TGTGCCAGCAGCCGATCCCGACAGGGACTAGCGCCCACCGGGGAGCTGTTTTTT. Encoded protein: CASSRSRQGLAPTGELFF.

Regarding this clone: A junction boundary mismatches the germline segment, possibly from a read error. CDR3 region: CASREAQGEWTEAFF. In DNA form, the CDR3 reads TGTGCCAGCAGGGAAGCACAGGGGGAGTGGACTGAAGCTTTCTTT. The chain carries TRBV6-1 and TRBJ1-1; 8 bases map to TRBD1. Germline V gives CDR1 MNHNS, CDR2 SASEGT. The CDR3 sequence is 15 residues long.

The rearrangement joins TRBV30 to TRBJ2-5, with 11 bases lining up with TRBD2. The CDR3 length is 16 residues. Germline V gives CDR1 GTSNPN, CDR2 SVGIG (reference sequence). V lost 0 bases and J lost 5; bases outside the gene matches: 8. CDR3 sequence reads: CAWSVGLAAPRETQYF. Written as DNA, the CDR3 is TGTGCCTGGAGTGTGGGACTAGCGGCCCCACGGGAGACCCAGTACTTC.

The J gene is TRBJ1-1, the V gene TRBV29-1; TRBD1 might be the D (6 bases). CDR1 is SQVTM, CDR2 ANQGSEA, per germline. Trimming took 1 base from V and 4 from J, leaving 16 bases between them. CDR3 length equals 15 residues. CDR3 region: CSVEGSTGKVTEAFF. The CDR3 DNA is TGCAGCGTTGAAGGGTCAACAGGGAAGGTCACTGAAGCTTTCTTT.

The chain links TRBV6-1 to TRBJ1-4; no definite D call. The CDR3 is 15 amino acids. Germline CDR1 is MNHNS and CDR2 is SASEGT. V lost 7 bases and J 8 bases, leaving 20 bases between the germline ends. CDR3 nucleotides: TGTGCCAGCACCAAATCCGAGGGAGGAGGGGAAAAACTGTTTTTT. Translating it yields CASTKSEGGGEKLFF.

The chain has TRBV6-1 and TRBJ2-7, with 9 bases lining up with TRBD1. J lost 5 bases, V lost 6 bases, and 8 bases had no gene match. Germline CDR1 and CDR2: MNHNS and SASEGT. CDR3 length: 14 amino acids. CDR3 in DNA: TGTGCCAGCAGGTCCGGGACAGGGTTGGACGAGCAGTACGTC. Its translation is CASRSGTGLDEQYV.

This CDR3 is CASSLGGTGERETQYF. The CDR3 region has the DNA TGTGCCAGCAGCTTAGGAGGGACAGGGGAAAGGGAGACCCAGTACTTC. The V and J genes are TRBV7-9 and TRBJ2-5, with TRBD1 matching 10 bases. With 1 base clipped from V and 5 bases from J, the junction kept 7 bases outside the gene matches. The CDR3 length is 16 residues. Germline V gene sequence: CDR1 SEHNR, CDR2 FQNEAQ (reference sequence).

The chain couples TRBV6-1 to TRBJ1-2; D gene uncertain. CDR3 length: 13 residues. Germline V gene sequence: CDR1 MNHNS, CDR2 SASEGT. V was pared by 10 bases and J by 4 bases, with 16 bases between. The CDR3, as DNA: TGTGCCACCTCGGGGTGGGCCCCCTATGGCTACACCTTC. This gives the protein CATSGWAPYGYTF.

The chain has TRBV5-1 and TRBJ2-1; maybe TRBD2 (6 bases). The CDR3 is 16 residues long. V was trimmed by 4 bases and J by 2 bases, leaving 16 bases between them. From germline, CDR1 is SGHRS and CDR2 YFSETQ. The CDR3 DNA reads as TGCGCCAGCAGCCGAACTAGCCTATCTCCCTACAATGAGCAGTTCTTC. As protein: CASSRTSLSPYNEQFF.